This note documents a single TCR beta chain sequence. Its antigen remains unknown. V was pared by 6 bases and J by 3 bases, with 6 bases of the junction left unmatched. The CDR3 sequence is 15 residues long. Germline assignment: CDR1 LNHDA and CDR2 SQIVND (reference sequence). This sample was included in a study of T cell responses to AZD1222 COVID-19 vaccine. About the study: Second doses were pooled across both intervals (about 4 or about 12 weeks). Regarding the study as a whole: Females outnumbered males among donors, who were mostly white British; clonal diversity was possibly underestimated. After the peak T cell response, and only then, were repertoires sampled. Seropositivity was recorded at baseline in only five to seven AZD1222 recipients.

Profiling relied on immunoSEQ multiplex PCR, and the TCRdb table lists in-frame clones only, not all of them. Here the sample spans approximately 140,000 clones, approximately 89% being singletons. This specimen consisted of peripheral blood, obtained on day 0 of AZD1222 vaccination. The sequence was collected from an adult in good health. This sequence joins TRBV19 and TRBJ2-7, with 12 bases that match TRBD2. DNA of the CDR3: TGTGCCAGTAGCATTACTAGCGGGGGGAACTACGAGCAGTACTTC. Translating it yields CASSITSGGNYEQYF.